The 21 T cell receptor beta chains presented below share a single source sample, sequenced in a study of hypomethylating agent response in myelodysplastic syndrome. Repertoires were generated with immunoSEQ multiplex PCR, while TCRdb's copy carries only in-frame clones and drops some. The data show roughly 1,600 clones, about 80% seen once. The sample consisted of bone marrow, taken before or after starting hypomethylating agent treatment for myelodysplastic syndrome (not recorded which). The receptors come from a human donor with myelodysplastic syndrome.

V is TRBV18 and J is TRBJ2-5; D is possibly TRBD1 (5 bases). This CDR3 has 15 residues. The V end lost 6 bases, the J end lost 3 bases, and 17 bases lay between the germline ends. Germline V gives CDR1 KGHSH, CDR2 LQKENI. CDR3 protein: CASSQRGLQEETQYF. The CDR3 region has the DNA TGTGCCAGCTCCCAAAGGGGTCTCCAGGAAGAGACCCAGTACTTC.

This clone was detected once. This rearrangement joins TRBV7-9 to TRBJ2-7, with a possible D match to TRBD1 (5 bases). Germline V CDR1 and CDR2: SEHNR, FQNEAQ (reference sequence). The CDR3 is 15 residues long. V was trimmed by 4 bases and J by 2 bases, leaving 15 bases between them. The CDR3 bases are TGTGCCAGCAGCTCCGCAGCAGGGTTCGCCTACGAGCAGTACTTC. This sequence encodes CASSSAAGFAYEQYF.

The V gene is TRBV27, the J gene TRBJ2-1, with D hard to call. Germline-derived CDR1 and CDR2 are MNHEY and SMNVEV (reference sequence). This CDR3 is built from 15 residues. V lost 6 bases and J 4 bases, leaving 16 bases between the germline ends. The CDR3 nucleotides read TGTGCCAGCAGGGGGTTGGAGTCCTTATACAATGAGCAGTTCTTC. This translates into CASRGLESLYNEQFF.

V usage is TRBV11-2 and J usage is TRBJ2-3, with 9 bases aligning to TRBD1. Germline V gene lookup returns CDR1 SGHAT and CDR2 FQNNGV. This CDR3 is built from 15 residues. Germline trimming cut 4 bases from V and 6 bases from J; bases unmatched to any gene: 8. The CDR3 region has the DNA TGTGCCAGCAGCTCACAGGGGGCGCCTTGGGATACGCAGTATTTT. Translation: CASSSQGAPWDTQYF.

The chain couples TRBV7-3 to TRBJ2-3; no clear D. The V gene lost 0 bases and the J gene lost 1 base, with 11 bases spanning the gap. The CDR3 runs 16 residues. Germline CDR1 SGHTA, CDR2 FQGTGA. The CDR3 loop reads CASSLTGGVGTDTQYF. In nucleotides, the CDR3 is TGTGCCAGCAGCTTAACCGGTGGTGTGGGCACAGATACGCAGTATTTT.

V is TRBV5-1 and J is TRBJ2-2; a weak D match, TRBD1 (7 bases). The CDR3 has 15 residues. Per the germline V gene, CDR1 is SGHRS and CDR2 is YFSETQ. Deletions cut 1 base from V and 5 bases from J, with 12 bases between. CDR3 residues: CASSLMQGGTGELFF. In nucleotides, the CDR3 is TGCGCCAGCAGCTTGATGCAGGGGGGAACCGGGGAGCTGTTTTTT.

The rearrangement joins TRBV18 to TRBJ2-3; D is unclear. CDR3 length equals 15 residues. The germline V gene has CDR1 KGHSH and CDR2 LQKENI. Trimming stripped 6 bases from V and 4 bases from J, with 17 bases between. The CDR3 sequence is CASSLDPKAADTQYF. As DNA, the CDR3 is TGTGCCAGCTCGCTCGACCCCAAGGCGGCAGATACGCAGTATTTT.

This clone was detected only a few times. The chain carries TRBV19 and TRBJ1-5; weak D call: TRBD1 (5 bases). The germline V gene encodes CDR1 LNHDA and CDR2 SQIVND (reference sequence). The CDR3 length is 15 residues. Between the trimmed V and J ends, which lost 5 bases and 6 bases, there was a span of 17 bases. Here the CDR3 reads CASSSYVGALQPQHF. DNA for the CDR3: TGTGCCAGTAGTTCTTATGTCGGGGCCCTTCAGCCCCAGCATTTT. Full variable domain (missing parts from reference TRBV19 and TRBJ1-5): DGGITQSPKYLFRKEGQNVTLSCEQNLNHDAMYWYRQDPGQGLRLIYYSQIVNDFQKGDIAEGYSVSREKKESFPLTVTSAQKNPTAFYLCASSSYVGALQPQHFGDGTRLSIL.

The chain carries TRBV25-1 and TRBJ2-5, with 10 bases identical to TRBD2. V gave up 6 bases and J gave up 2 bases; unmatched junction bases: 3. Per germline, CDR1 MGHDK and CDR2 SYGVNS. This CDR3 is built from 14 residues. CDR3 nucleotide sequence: TGTGCCAGCAGCCCTAGCGGGAGTCAAGAGACCCAGTACTTC. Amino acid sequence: CASSPSGSQETQYF.

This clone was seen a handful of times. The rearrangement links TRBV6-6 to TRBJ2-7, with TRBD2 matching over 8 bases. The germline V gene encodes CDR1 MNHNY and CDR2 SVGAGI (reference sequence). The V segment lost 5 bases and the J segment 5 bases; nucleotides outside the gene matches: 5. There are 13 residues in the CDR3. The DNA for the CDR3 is TGTGCCAGCAGTACGACTAGCGTAGACGAGCAGTACTTC. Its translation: CASSTTSVDEQYF.

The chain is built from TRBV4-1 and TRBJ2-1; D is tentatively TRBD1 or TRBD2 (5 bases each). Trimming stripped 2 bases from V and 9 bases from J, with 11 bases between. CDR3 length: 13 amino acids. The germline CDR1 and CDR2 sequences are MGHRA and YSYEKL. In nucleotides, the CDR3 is TGCGCCAGCAGCCAACCGGGACGGGTTGAGCAGTTCTTC. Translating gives CASSQPGRVEQFF.

In DNA form, the CDR3 reads TGTGCCAGCAGCTCGGGGGAAGAAAGCAATCAGCCCCAGCATTTT. Translating it yields CASSSGEESNQPQHF. The rearrangement joins TRBV7-9 to TRBJ1-5, with a possible D match to TRBD1 (5 bases). In germline, CDR1 is SEHNR, CDR2 FQNEAQ (reference sequence). CDR3 length: 15 amino acids. V dropped 4 bases and J dropped 1 base, with 11 bases sitting between them.

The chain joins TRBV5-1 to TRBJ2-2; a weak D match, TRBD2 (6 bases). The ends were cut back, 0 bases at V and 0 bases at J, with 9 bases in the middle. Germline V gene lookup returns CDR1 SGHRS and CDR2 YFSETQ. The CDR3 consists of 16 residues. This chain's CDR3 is CASSLVASANTGELFF. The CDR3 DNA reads TGCGCCAGCAGCTTGGTCGCTAGCGCGAACACCGGGGAGCTGTTTTTT.

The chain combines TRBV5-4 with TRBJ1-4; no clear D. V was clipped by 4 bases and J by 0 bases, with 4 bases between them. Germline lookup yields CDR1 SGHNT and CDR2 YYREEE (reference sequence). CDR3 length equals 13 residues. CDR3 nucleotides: TGTGCCAGCAGCCGGGCAACTAATGAAAAACTGTTTTTT. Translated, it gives CASSRATNEKLFF.

In DNA, the CDR3 is TGTGCCAGCAGCTTCCGGGACAGGGGGCGCGACGAGCAGTACTTC. Translated, it gives CASSFRDRGRDEQYF. This rearrangement joins TRBV7-2 to TRBJ2-7; TRBD1 matches 12 bases. Trimming removed 3 bases from V and 5 bases from J; junction bases left unmatched: 5. The CDR3 spans 15 residues. Germline assignment: CDR1 SGHTA and CDR2 FQGNSA.

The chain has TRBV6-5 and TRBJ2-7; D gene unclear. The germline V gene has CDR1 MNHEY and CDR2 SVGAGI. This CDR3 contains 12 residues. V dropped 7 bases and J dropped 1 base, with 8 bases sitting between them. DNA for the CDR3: TGTGCCAGCAAGGGATCGTCCTACGAGCAGTACTTC. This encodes CASKGSSYEQYF.

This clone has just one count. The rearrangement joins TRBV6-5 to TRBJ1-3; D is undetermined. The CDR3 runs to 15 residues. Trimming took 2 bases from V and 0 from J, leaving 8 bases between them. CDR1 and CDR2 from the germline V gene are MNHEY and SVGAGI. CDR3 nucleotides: TGTGCCAGCAGTTACGGCGGACCCTCTGGAAACACCATATATTTT. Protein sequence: CASSYGGPSGNTIYF.

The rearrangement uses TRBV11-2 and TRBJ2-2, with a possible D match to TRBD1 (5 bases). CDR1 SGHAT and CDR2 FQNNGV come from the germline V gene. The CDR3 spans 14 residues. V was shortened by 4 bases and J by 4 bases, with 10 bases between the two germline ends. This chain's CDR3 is CASSSDRTTGELFF. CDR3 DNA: TGTGCCAGCAGCTCAGACAGAACCACCGGGGAGCTGTTTTTT.

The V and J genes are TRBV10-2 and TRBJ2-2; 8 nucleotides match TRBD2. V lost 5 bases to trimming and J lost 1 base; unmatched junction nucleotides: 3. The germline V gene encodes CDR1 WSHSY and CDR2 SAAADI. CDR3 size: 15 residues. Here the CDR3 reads CASSSLAGNTGELFF. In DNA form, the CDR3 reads TGCGCCAGCAGTAGCCTAGCGGGGAACACCGGGGAGCTGTTTTTT.

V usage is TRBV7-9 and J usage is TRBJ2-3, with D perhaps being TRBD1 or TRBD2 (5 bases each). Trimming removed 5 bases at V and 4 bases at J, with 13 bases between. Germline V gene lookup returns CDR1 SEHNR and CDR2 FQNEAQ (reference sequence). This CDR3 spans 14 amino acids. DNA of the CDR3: TGTGCCAGCAGCCAGATTATGGGGGCAGATACGCAGTATTTT. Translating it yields CASSQIMGADTQYF.

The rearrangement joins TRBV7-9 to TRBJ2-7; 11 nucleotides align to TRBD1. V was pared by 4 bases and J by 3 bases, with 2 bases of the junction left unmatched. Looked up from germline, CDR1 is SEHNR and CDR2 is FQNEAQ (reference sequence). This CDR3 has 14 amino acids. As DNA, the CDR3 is TGTGCCAGCAGCTCGGGACAGGGGGGCTACGAGCAGTACTTC. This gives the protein CASSSGQGGYEQYF.